These 13 T cell receptor beta chains originate from one sample sequenced in a study of beta chain features in type 1 diabetes (dated by TCRdb to about 2018). The library was prepared using the immunoSEQ multiplex PCR assay. The entire amount of isolated RNA was reverse transcribed using the High Capacity cDNA Reverse Transcription Kit, so the sequenced TCRB transcripts were expressed ones. TCRdb re-hosts the immuneACCESS table, in-frame sequences only. Its copies lack some clones; in the studies checked, an unresolved V gene accounts for under half of them, and the cause for the rest is not known. The sample table contains under 250,000 clones; only one count was recorded for over 11% of them. The ten biggest clones cover approximately 0.018% of the sample. What the research found in general, with its limitations: In all four CD4+ subsets, TCRB CDR3 length was moderately but significantly shorter in type 1 diabetes patients.

These receptors have no identified antigens. Sequenced material: naive CD4+ T cells from blood. Explained via the paper, the cell subset or site label denotes: true naive CD4+ T cells. The receptors derive from a man aged 25 to 45 with type 1 diabetes.

This chain uses TRBV18 with TRBJ2-3; 8 bases fit TRBD2. CDR3 length equals 16 residues. Unmatched junction bases numbered 4, after V lost 2 bases and J lost 0 bases. CDR1 and CDR2 from the germline V gene are KGHSH and LQKENI. The CDR3 sequence: CASSPTPGGSTDTQYF. In nucleotides, the CDR3 is TGTGCCAGCTCACCAACCCCGGGAGGGAGCACAGATACGCAGTATTTT.

The chain carries TRBV18 and TRBJ2-1; D gene uncertain. In germline, CDR1 is KGHSH, CDR2 LQKENI. V was trimmed by 2 bases and J by 2 bases, leaving 7 bases between them. The CDR3 spans 14 residues. The CDR3 sequence: CASSPGQTYNEQFF. CDR3 nucleotide sequence: TGTGCCAGCTCACCAGGGCAGACCTACAATGAGCAGTTCTTC.

This sequence joins TRBV7-2 and TRBJ2-5; 13 nucleotides agree with TRBD2. Per germline, CDR1 SGHTA and CDR2 FQGNSA. The CDR3 is 16 residues long. V was clipped by 2 bases and J by 5 bases; unmatched bases: 5. The CDR3 reads CASSLQLAGGQETQYF. In DNA, the CDR3 is TGTGCCAGCAGCTTACAACTAGCGGGGGGGCAGGAGACCCAGTACTTC.

The gene calls are TRBV12-5 and TRBJ2-3; 7 bases line up with TRBD2. The CDR3 totals 13 residues. Germline lookup yields CDR1 LGHNT and CDR2 FRNRAP. The V gene end was trimmed by 11 bases and the J gene end by 2 bases; junction bases not matched to a gene: 7. CDR3 nucleotide sequence: TGTGCTGGGGGGGACGCCGTCACAGATACGCAGTATTTT. This gives the protein CAGGDAVTDTQYF.

This clone was detected only a few times. The chain uses TRBV2 and TRBJ1-5, with D possibly matching TRBD1 (6 bases). Trimming stripped 7 bases from V and 5 bases from J, with 15 bases between. The CDR3 length is 14 residues. Per germline, CDR1 SNHLY and CDR2 FYNNEI. CDR3 in amino acids: CASTWQGPDQPQHF. The CDR3 DNA follows: TGTGCCAGCACGTGGCAGGGGCCCGATCAGCCCCAGCATTTT.

This sequence joins TRBV6-5 and TRBJ2-7, with 8 bases aligning to TRBD1. Unmatched junction bases numbered 10, after V lost 7 bases and J lost 2 bases. Germline loops: CDR1 MNHEY, CDR2 SVGAGI. The CDR3 is 15 residues long. CDR3 coding DNA: TGTGCCAGCACCCGGGCAGGACAGGGAACCTACGAGCAGTACTTC. Amino acids: CASTRAGQGTYEQYF.

This clone was counted a few times. This chain joins TRBV5-4 and TRBJ1-6; D gene ambiguous. Between the trimmed V and J ends, which lost 0 bases and 6 bases, there was a span of 4 bases. The CDR3 is 13 residues long. From germline, CDR1 is SGHNT and CDR2 YYREEE (reference sequence). DNA for the CDR3: TGTGCCAGCAGCTTGGGGAGTAATTCACCCCTCCACTTT. It is translated as CASSLGSNSPLHF.

This clone has only one observation. J is TRBJ2-3 and V is TRBV28; no reliable D call. V lost 3 bases, J lost 4 bases, and 14 bases lay in between. The germline CDR1 and CDR2 sequences are MDHEN and SYDVKM. There are 15 residues in the CDR3. The CDR3 sequence is CASSFPLKGADTQYF. The CDR3 nucleotides read TGTGCCAGCAGTTTCCCCCTGAAAGGAGCAGATACGCAGTATTTT.

V usage is TRBV30 and J usage is TRBJ2-7; D not certain. There are 13 residues in the CDR3. V lost 1 base and J 2 bases, leaving 9 bases between the germline ends. Germline lookup yields CDR1 GTSNPN and CDR2 SVGIG (reference sequence). CDR3 protein: CAWSGQAPYEQYF. CDR3 nucleotides: TGTGCCTGGAGTGGGCAGGCCCCCTACGAGCAGTACTTC.

This clone was seen a handful of times. The chain carries TRBV4-1 and TRBJ2-3; maybe TRBD2 (6 bases). V lost 0 bases to trimming and J lost 6 bases, with 10 bases between them. In germline, CDR1 is MGHRA, CDR2 YSYEKL. There are 14 residues in the CDR3. The CDR3 spells CASSQDPGADTQYF. In nucleotides, the CDR3 is TGCGCCAGCAGCCAAGATCCGGGAGCGGATACGCAGTATTTT.

A remark on this clone: The sample has other DNA sequences that encode this CDR3 too. The V gene is TRBV5-1, the J gene TRBJ2-7; 9 bases fit TRBD1. Per the germline V gene, CDR1 is SGHRS and CDR2 is YFSETQ. V gave up 4 bases and J gave up 1 base; unmatched junction bases: 3. The CDR3 consists of 14 residues. The CDR3 DNA follows: TGCGCCAGCAGCCCCGGACAGGGGTCCTACGAGCAGTACTTC. Translated, it gives CASSPGQGSYEQYF.

The J gene is TRBJ1-1, the V gene TRBV29-1; 11 bases fit TRBD1. The trim removed 4 bases at V and 6 bases at J, leaving 4 bases unmatched. The length of the CDR3 is 13 residues. CDR1 and CDR2 (germline): SQVTM, ANQGSEA. Here the CDR3 DNA reads TGCAGCGTTGGACTGGGACAGGGGGCTGAAGCTTTCTTT. It codes for CSVGLGQGAEAFF.

This clone has just a few counts. The rearrangement uses TRBV5-1 and TRBJ2-6; D is ambiguous. Germline V CDR1 and CDR2: SGHRS, YFSETQ. The CDR3 spans 15 residues. V gave up 2 bases and J gave up 0 bases, with 6 bases separating them. Here the CDR3 DNA reads TGCGCCAGCAGCTTTTCCCTCTCTGGGGCCAACGTCCTGACTTTC. This encodes CASSFSLSGANVLTF. Combining the CDR3 with reference TRBV5-1 and TRBJ2-6 gives the whole variable domain KAGVTQTPRYLIKTRGQQVTLSCSPISGHRSVSWYQQTPGQGLQFLFEYFSETQRNKGNFPGRFSGRQFSNSRSEMNVSTLELGDSALYLCASSFSLSGANVLTFGAGSRLTVL.